This TCR beta chain was retrieved from a study of cytomegalovirus exposure and HLA in healthy donors. Overall study findings and caveats: Testing in vitro showed three CMV-associated chains specific for CMV antigens. Reported performance of the classifier showed diagnosis of cytomegalovirus status with high specificity and sensitivity.

It was the approximately 130-subject validation cohort, separate from the approximately 670-subject first cohort, to which the donors belonged. The protocol was immunoSEQ multiplex PCR, while the TCRdb copy is restricted to in-frame clones and leaves out a portion. The table lists tens of thousands of clones, around nine tenths of them singletons, with 5.6% in the top ten. Details on this clone: Its antigen is not identified.

The V gene's germline CDR1 is MNHNY and CDR2 SVGAGI (reference sequence). V dropped 6 bases and J dropped 6; count of bases not matched to a gene: 5. The CDR3 sequence is 13 residues long. The receptor's source is a man aged 18 to 30 in good health and CMV-seronegative. This chain links TRBV6-6 with TRBJ1-5; 7 nucleotides match TRBD1. Sequenced input: PBMCs. The CDR3 here is CASRQGWTQPQHF. In DNA form, the CDR3 reads TGTGCCAGCAGACAGGGGTGGACTCAGCCCCAGCATTTT.